The rows below give T cell receptor beta chains drawn from one sample of a study of T cell responses to AZD1222 COVID-19 vaccine. The assay was immunoSEQ multiplex PCR, and TCRdb's table has in-frame clones only and misses some. Of some 150,000 clones detected, more than 85% appear once; the ten largest clones hold around 1%. The sample consisted of peripheral blood, taken on day 0 of MenACWY control vaccination. These TCRs come from an adult in good health. CDR3s leave out the opening cysteine and the closing phenylalanine or tryptophan. The order of the fields is clone size, J gene, V gene, CDR3 protein. Where a row states a size, it is once, few, many or the class of an expanded clone; other rows omit it.

>.|TRBJ1-5|TRBV27
ASSLFQGNQPQH
>.|TRBJ1-1|TRBV2
ASNVRTVMPEAF
>.|TRBJ2-5|TRBV12-3/TRBV12-4
ASSLKVETQY
>.|TRBJ2-1|TRBV19
ASISRNEQF
>.|TRBJ2-2|TRBV5-1
ASSLISLTGKSDTGELF
>few|TRBJ1-2|TRBV5-4
ASSLDEGYGYT
>.|TRBJ1-1|TRBV10-3
AISAANTEAF
>.|TRBJ2-7|TRBV5-1
ASSLVGSGDYSYEQY
>.|TRBJ2-4|TRBV18
ASSPSGAKNIQY
>.|TRBJ2-3|TRBV15
ATSINVGGPDTQY
>.|TRBJ2-3|TRBV3-1/TRBV3-2
ASSQVGGGGRDTQY
>.|TRBJ1-1|TRBV28
ASRVPGDHPEAF
>.|TRBJ2-5|TRBV18
ASSPPRVRQETQY
>.|TRBJ2-3|TRBV7-2
ASSWMASSTDTQY
>.|TRBJ1-3|TRBV5-6
ASSEGVLPNTIY
>.|TRBJ1-2|TRBV30
AWSTPPEWVHGYT
>.|TRBJ2-7|TRBV7-2
ASSLQGYEQY
>.|TRBJ2-3|TRBV6-5
ASSRTSGSTDTQY
>.|TRBJ2-1|TRBV24-1
ATSDLRASSYNEQF
>.|TRBJ1-6|TRBV12-3/TRBV12-4
ASSLSPNSPLH
>few|TRBJ1-2|TRBV7-9
ASSLAGDRGYGYT
>.|TRBJ1-1|TRBV30
AWSRDSGSTEAF
>few|TRBJ2-1|TRBV2
ASTQTGGAVLNEQF
>.|TRBJ2-5|TRBV3-1/TRBV3-2
ASAQGWGEFQETQY
>.|TRBJ1-1|TRBV5-1
ASSLEGPEAF
>.|TRBJ1-1|TRBV9
ASSANIANTEAF
>.|TRBJ2-7|TRBV19
ASGEGYEQY
>.|TRBJ1-1|TRBV14
ASSLQETNTEAF
>.|TRBJ1-2|TRBV29-1
SVFKVGSGSTNYGYT
>.|TRBJ2-2|TRBV5-1
ASSLGRAPTGELF
>.|TRBJ2-1|TRBV29-1
SVEDRASNEQF
>once|TRBJ1-1|TRBV2
ASSESGSLTEAF
>.|TRBJ2-7|TRBV5-1
ASSLGTDSYEQY
>.|TRBJ1-5|TRBV7-9
ASSLTPEQPQH
>.|TRBJ2-5|TRBV3-1/TRBV3-2
ASSRGLAQETQY
>.|TRBJ1-2|TRBV28
ASTLRWGRGDGYT
>.|TRBJ1-3|TRBV10-3
AISEGAHGNTIY
>.|TRBJ1-1|TRBV5-1
ASSLEQPGTEAF
>.|TRBJ1-2|TRBV29-1
SVLIGTAYGYT